One and the same sample provided the 28 T cell receptor beta chains below, sequenced in a study of cytomegalovirus exposure and HLA in healthy donors. The protocol was immunoSEQ multiplex PCR, while the TCRdb copy is restricted to in-frame clones and leaves out a portion. Altogether around 70,000 clones are present, around 94% being singletons, with the ten largest covering roughly 2%. Source material: PBMCs. These receptors were taken from a young woman in good health and CMV-seropositive.

The chain combines TRBV30 with TRBJ1-5; a possible D gene is TRBD1 (5 bases). CDR3 length: 15 amino acids. Germline V lookup: CDR1 GTSNPN, CDR2 SVGIG (reference sequence). Trimming pared 4 bases from V and 7 bases from J, leaving 20 bases between. Here the CDR3 DNA reads TGTGCCTGGACCCCAACGGGGGGTTCGCGACAGCCCCAGCATTTT. It is translated as CAWTPTGGSRQPQHF.

The chain couples TRBV9 to TRBJ2-5, with 11 bases fitting TRBD2. V lost 4 bases to trimming and J lost 5 bases; unmatched junction nucleotides: 4. CDR3 length equals 14 residues. Germline V CDR1 and CDR2: SGDLS, YYNGEE. The CDR3 sequence is CASSYSGGAETQYF. CDR3 sequence (DNA): TGTGCCAGCAGCTATAGCGGGGGGGCGGAGACCCAGTACTTC. The full variable domain, with the rest looked up from reference TRBV9 and TRBJ2-5, is DSGVTQTPKHLITATGQRVTLRCSPRSGDLSVYWYQQSLDQGLQFLIQYYNGEERAKGNILERFSAQQFPDLHSELNLSSLELGDSALYFCASSYSGGAETQYFGPGTRLLVL.

This chain links TRBV2 with TRBJ2-2; perhaps TRBD1 as D (6 bases). Looked up from germline, CDR1 is SNHLY and CDR2 is FYNNEI. The CDR3 has 15 residues. Trimming stripped 5 bases from V and 2 bases from J, with 12 bases between. CDR3 residues: CASSSDSLNTGELFF. The DNA for the CDR3 is TGTGCCAGCAGTTCGGACAGTCTAAACACCGGGGAGCTGTTTTTT.

The chain has TRBV5-5 and TRBJ1-1, with TRBD1 matching 9 bases. The trim removed 4 bases at V and 5 bases at J, leaving 9 bases unmatched. Per germline, CDR1 SGHKS and CDR2 YYEKEE (reference sequence). The CDR3 is 15 amino acids. CDR3: CASSLARDRVTEAFF. CDR3 nucleotide sequence: TGTGCCAGCAGCCTAGCCCGGGACAGGGTTACTGAAGCTTTCTTT. The full variable domain, in which reference TRBV5-5 and TRBJ1-1 provide the parts outside the CDR3, is DAGVTQSPTHLIKTRGQQVTLRCSPISGHKSVSWYQQVLGQGPQFIFQYYEKEERGRGNFPDRFSARQFPNYSSELNVNALLLGDSALYLCASSLARDRVTEAFFGQGTRLTVV.

The V call is TRBV11-2, the J call TRBJ1-4, with 7 bases identical to TRBD1. V shed 5 bases and J 7 bases; nucleotides not matched to a gene: 10. Per germline, CDR1 SGHAT and CDR2 FQNNGV. The CDR3 is 15 amino acids. The CDR3 here is CASSIPGQPSEKLFF. The CDR3, as DNA: TGTGCCAGCAGCATCCCGGGACAGCCAAGTGAAAAACTGTTTTTT.

CDR3 sequence: CASHPGLAGSGSSYNEQFF. CDR3 sequence (DNA): TGTGCTAGTCATCCGGGACTAGCGGGATCGGGGAGCTCCTACAATGAGCAGTTCTTC. This chain joins TRBV12-5 and TRBJ2-1; 13 bases are a match to TRBD2. The J segment lost 0 bases and the V segment lost 8 bases, leaving 13 bases of the junction unmatched. The germline V gene has CDR1 LGHNT and CDR2 FRNRAP. This CDR3 has 19 residues.

This rearrangement joins TRBV5-6 to TRBJ2-2, with 7 bases fitting TRBD1. This CDR3 is 14 amino acids long. Germline CDR1 reads SGHDT; CDR2 reads YYEEEE. Losses at the gene ends were 0 bases for V and 5 bases for J; bases not matched to a gene: 1. The chain's CDR3 is CASSLVTGTGELFF. The DNA of the CDR3 is TGTGCCAGCAGCTTGGTGACAGGGACCGGGGAGCTGTTTTTT.

This clone appeared a single time. The chain combines TRBV19 with TRBJ2-7; D is undetermined. The CDR3 covers 15 residues. V was clipped by 2 bases and J by 2 bases, with 13 bases between them. Germline CDR1 and CDR2: LNHDA and SQIVND (reference sequence). CDR3: CASSISQAKTYEQYF. The CDR3 DNA reads as TGTGCCAGTAGTATAAGTCAGGCAAAGACCTACGAGCAGTACTTC. The full variable domain, completed using reference TRBV19 and TRBJ2-7, is DGGITQSPKYLFRKEGQNVTLSCEQNLNHDAMYWYRQDPGQGLRLIYYSQIVNDFQKGDIAEGYSVSREKKESFPLTVTSAQKNPTAFYLCASSISQAKTYEQYFGPGTRLTVT.

This rearrangement joins TRBV7-9 to TRBJ2-5; 11 positions agree with TRBD2. In germline, CDR1 is SEHNR, CDR2 FQNEAQ (reference sequence). Unmatched junction bases numbered 11, after V lost 5 bases and J lost 0 bases. The CDR3 covers 18 residues. CDR3 nucleotide sequence: TGTGCCAGCAGCCCCCCCCTAGCGGGGGGCTCGTACCAAGAGACCCAGTACTTC. Translating it yields CASSPPLAGGSYQETQYF.

This sequence joins TRBV7-2 and TRBJ1-1; 7 bases are a match to TRBD1. The CDR3 sequence is 15 residues long. Trimming removed 5 bases from V and 0 bases from J; junction bases left unmatched: 6. The germline V gene has CDR1 SGHTA and CDR2 FQGNSA. The CDR3 nucleotides read TGTGCCAGCAGCCCGCGGGGACAGATGAACACTGAAGCTTTCTTT. It codes for CASSPRGQMNTEAFF.

The rearrangement uses TRBV2 and TRBJ1-2; 8 bases fit TRBD1. Trimming cost V 1 base and J 4 bases; bases outside gene matches: 5. This CDR3 has 15 residues. Per germline, CDR1 SNHLY and CDR2 FYNNEI. The CDR3 DNA is TGTGCCAGCAGTGAAGAGGCAGGGGGCAGCTATGGCTACACCTTC. It encodes CASSEEAGGSYGYTF.

The chain is built from TRBV19 and TRBJ1-1; D gene unclear. The CDR3 length is 16 residues. Trimming took off 2 bases at V and 0 bases at J, with 13 bases between the two ends. Per the germline V gene, CDR1 is LNHDA and CDR2 is SQIVND (reference sequence). This CDR3 is CASSISLNLMNTEAFF. The DNA of the CDR3 is TGTGCCAGTAGTATAAGCCTCAACCTTATGAACACTGAAGCTTTCTTT.

This sequence joins TRBV5-1 and TRBJ2-1, with 9 bases aligning to TRBD1. CDR1 SGHRS and CDR2 YFSETQ come from the germline V gene. V was pared by 4 bases and J by 8 bases, with 4 bases of the junction left unmatched. This CDR3 contains 13 residues. DNA of the CDR3: TGCGCCAGCAGCACGGACAGGGGCCATGAGCAGTTCTTC. Protein sequence: CASSTDRGHEQFF.

CDR3 sequence reads: CASSQRQGRDEKLFF. Here the CDR3 DNA reads TGTGCCAGCAGTCAGAGACAGGGGAGAGATGAAAAACTGTTTTTT. The V call is TRBV7-9, the J call TRBJ1-4; 8 bases are shared with TRBD1. V lost 6 bases to trimming and J lost 6 bases; unmatched junction nucleotides: 9. Germline V gene lookup returns CDR1 SEHNR and CDR2 FQNEAQ (reference sequence). CDR3 length equals 15 residues.

This sequence joins TRBV19 and TRBJ2-7; TRBD1 agrees at 9 bases. Germline values: CDR1 LNHDA, CDR2 SQIVND (reference sequence). Trimming cost V 3 bases and J 5 bases; bases outside gene matches: 5. The CDR3 contains 14 residues. CDR3 sequence: CASSIGGQGNEQYF. CDR3 sequence (DNA): TGTGCCAGTAGTATTGGGGGACAGGGCAACGAGCAGTACTTC.

CDR3 sequence reads: CASSIGGLAGEEKQYF. The CDR3 DNA is TGTGCCAGTAGTATCGGGGGACTAGCGGGAGAGGAAAAGCAGTACTTC. The chain links TRBV19 to TRBJ2-7; 14 bases map to TRBD2. The CDR3 spans 16 residues. The J segment lost 8 bases and the V segment lost 3 bases, leaving 9 bases of the junction unmatched. Germline V gives CDR1 LNHDA, CDR2 SQIVND (reference sequence).

The CDR3 is CASSDPPTGLTNTEAFF. The CDR3 bases are TGTGCCAGCAGTGATCCCCCGACAGGTCTAACGAACACTGAAGCTTTCTTT. V is TRBV2 and J is TRBJ1-1; tentative D call: TRBD1 (6 bases). Germline-derived CDR1 and CDR2 are SNHLY and FYNNEI. Trimming removed 3 bases at V and 1 base at J, with 18 bases between. This CDR3 is 17 amino acids long.

This rearrangement joins TRBV28 to TRBJ1-5; weak D call: TRBD1 (5 bases). The CDR3 is made up of 15 amino acids. V was pared by 6 bases and J by 1 base, with 13 bases between. Germline lookup yields CDR1 MDHEN and CDR2 SYDVKM. CDR3 amino acids: CASRSLGGSNQPQHF. Here the CDR3 DNA reads TGTGCCAGCAGGTCTTTGGGGGGGAGCAATCAGCCCCAGCATTTT.

The chain couples TRBV13 to TRBJ2-2; tentative D call: TRBD1 (6 bases). Per germline, CDR1 PRHDT and CDR2 FYEKMQ (reference sequence). This CDR3 is 15 amino acids long. Trimming removed 3 bases from V and 2 bases from J, with 10 bases in between. CDR3 region: CASSFRQVNTGELFF. The CDR3 DNA reads TGTGCCAGCAGCTTTAGACAGGTCAACACCGGGGAGCTGTTTTTT.

The rearrangement uses TRBV30 and TRBJ2-2; 9 bases map to TRBD1. V lost 4 bases to trimming and J lost 4 bases; unmatched junction nucleotides: 1. The CDR3 sequence is 13 residues long. Germline-derived CDR1 and CDR2 are GTSNPN and SVGIG (reference sequence). CDR3 amino acids: CAWTTGGTGELFF. CDR3 DNA: TGTGCCTGGACGACAGGGGGCACCGGGGAGCTGTTTTTT.

The chain joins TRBV6-4 to TRBJ2-3; 9 bases are a match to TRBD2. V was pared by 3 bases and J by 5 bases, with 6 bases of the junction left unmatched. This CDR3 is 15 amino acids long. Germline V gene sequence: CDR1 MRHNA, CDR2 SNTAGT. The CDR3 sequence: CASSEVAGGKDTQYF. The CDR3 DNA sequence: TGTGCCAGCAGTGAGGTTGCGGGAGGGAAAGATACGCAGTATTTT.

The rearrangement joins TRBV7-6 to TRBJ1-1; no reliable D call. CDR3 length equals 14 residues. V dropped 4 bases and J dropped 2 bases, with 11 bases sitting between them. CDR1 is SGHVS, CDR2 FNYEAQ, per germline. The CDR3 spells CASSSAAGNTEAFF. The CDR3 DNA is TGTGCCAGCAGCTCGGCCGCGGGTAACACTGAAGCTTTCTTT.

This sequence joins TRBV30 and TRBJ1-1; D gene ambiguous. Trimming took 0 bases from V and 7 from J, leaving 6 bases between them. Germline CDR1 reads GTSNPN; CDR2 reads SVGIG (reference sequence). This CDR3 has 11 residues. CDR3 nucleotides: TGTGCCTGGAGTGTATACTATGAAGCTTTCTTT. Encoded protein: CAWSVYYEAFF.

This chain joins TRBV5-5 and TRBJ1-2, with 8 bases identical to TRBD1. The CDR3 loop spans 15 amino acids. Losses at the gene ends were 1 base for V and 2 bases for J; bases not matched to a gene: 4. The germline V gene has CDR1 SGHKS and CDR2 YYEKEE (reference sequence). CDR3 amino acids: CASSLSRGLNYGYTF. In DNA form, the CDR3 reads TGTGCCAGCAGCTTGAGCAGGGGGCTCAACTATGGCTACACCTTC. Variable domain in full (rest from reference TRBV5-5 and TRBJ1-2): DAGVTQSPTHLIKTRGQQVTLRCSPISGHKSVSWYQQVLGQGPQFIFQYYEKEERGRGNFPDRFSARQFPNYSSELNVNALLLGDSALYLCASSLSRGLNYGYTFGSGTRLTVV.

The rearrangement joins TRBV5-5 to TRBJ1-1; D gene ambiguous. The CDR3 extends over 13 amino acids. CDR1 and CDR2 (germline): SGHKS, YYEKEE (reference sequence). The V end lost 0 bases, the J end lost 2 bases, and 5 bases lay between the germline ends. CDR3 in amino acids: CASSLGLNTEAFF. Written as DNA, the CDR3 is TGTGCCAGCAGCTTGGGTCTAAACACTGAAGCTTTCTTT.

The chain uses TRBV11-3 and TRBJ2-2; TRBD1 matches 8 bases. This CDR3 region has 15 residues. In germline, CDR1 is SGHNT, CDR2 YENEEA. V lost 5 bases, J lost 3 bases, and 5 bases stayed unmatched. CDR3 sequence reads: CASSPNRGDTGELFF. As DNA, the CDR3 is TGTGCCAGCAGCCCCAACAGGGGGGACACCGGGGAGCTGTTTTTT. Combining the CDR3 with reference TRBV11-3 and TRBJ2-2 gives the whole variable domain EAGVVQSPRYKIIEKKQPVAFWCNPISGHNTLYWYLQNLGQGPELLIRYENEEAVDDSQLPKDRFSAERLKGVDSTLKIQPAELGDSAVYLCASSPNRGDTGELFFGEGSRLTVL.

CDR3 coding DNA: TGTGCCAGCAGCGGGACAGGGACTCCATTTACCTACGAGCAGTACTTC. This gives the protein CASSGTGTPFTYEQYF. The chain carries TRBV5-5 and TRBJ2-7; 9 positions match TRBD1. The CDR3 is 16 residues long. CDR1 is SGHKS, CDR2 YYEKEE, per germline (reference sequence). Trimming cost V 4 bases and J 2 bases; bases outside gene matches: 10.

The chain joins TRBV7-2 to TRBJ2-1; possibly TRBD2 for D (5 bases). Looked up from germline, CDR1 is SGHTA and CDR2 is FQGNSA. The CDR3 consists of 13 residues. The V and J ends lost 7 bases and 4 bases respectively, with 11 bases between them. The CDR3 sequence is CASNTDYYNEQFF. For the CDR3, the DNA is TGTGCCAGCAACACCGACTATTACAATGAGCAGTTCTTC.